Listed below are T cell receptor beta chains from one sample, sequenced in a study of beta chain features in type 1 diabetes. The data were produced by immunoSEQ multiplex PCR, yet TCRdb's version contains in-frame clones alone and is incomplete. The table lists about 280,000 clones, 15% of them singletons, with less than 0.02% in the top ten. Sequencing used naive CD4+ T cells from blood. Receptors were obtained from a man aged 18 to 29 with type 1 diabetes. Each CDR3 is given with its conserved first and last residue. The D gene is left open where the match is weak. Not all rows give a size; the values are once, few, many and, for expanded clones, a class.

CDR3aa: CASSEGGFYEQYF
CDR3nt: TGCGCCAGCAGTGAAGGAGGCTTCTACGAGCAGTACTTC
j_gene: TRBJ2-7
d_gene: .
abundance: .
v_gene: TRBV5-1

CDR3aa: CASSSTSGVYNEQFF
CDR3nt: TGTGCCAGCAGCTCGACTAGCGGGGTTTACAATGAGCAGTTCTTC
j_gene: TRBJ2-1
d_gene: TRBD2
abundance: .
v_gene: TRBV9

CDR3aa: CASSLGTGTGYTGELFF
CDR3nt: TGTGCCAGCAGCCTCGGAACCGGGACAGGGTACACCGGGGAGCTGTTTTTT
j_gene: TRBJ2-2
d_gene: TRBD1
abundance: few
v_gene: TRBV7-9

CDR3aa: CASTKRSYYQETQYF
CDR3nt: TGTGCCAGCACCAAACGATCATACTACCAAGAGACCCAGTACTTC
j_gene: TRBJ2-5
d_gene: .
abundance: few
v_gene: TRBV7-2

CDR3aa: CASSQDPRGSQPQHF
CDR3nt: TGCGCCAGCAGCCAAGATCCGAGGGGGTCTCAGCCCCAGCATTTT
j_gene: TRBJ1-5
d_gene: .
abundance: .
v_gene: TRBV4-3

CDR3aa: CASTGTGGPRGNQPQHF
CDR3nt: TGTGCCAGTACCGGGACAGGGGGACCTAGGGGCAATCAGCCCCAGCATTTT
j_gene: TRBJ1-5
d_gene: TRBD1
abundance: .
v_gene: TRBV19

CDR3aa: CASNREGSGGANVLTF
CDR3nt: TGTGCCAGCAACCGAGAGGGCTCGGGGGGGGCCAACGTCCTGACTTTC
j_gene: TRBJ2-6
d_gene: .
abundance: .
v_gene: TRBV4-2

CDR3aa: CASSPQILGLSGGPQETQYF
CDR3nt: TGCGCCAGCAGCCCGCAAATTCTGGGGTTAAGCGGGGGACCCCAAGAGACCCAGTACTTC
j_gene: TRBJ2-5
d_gene: TRBD2
abundance: .
v_gene: TRBV4-1

CDR3aa: CASSFRGTDTQYF
CDR3nt: TGTGCCAGCAGCTTCCGGGGCACAGATACGCAGTATTTT
j_gene: TRBJ2-3
d_gene: .
abundance: few
v_gene: TRBV5-4

CDR3aa: CAWSFPDRTSVKLFF
CDR3nt: TGTGCCTGGAGTTTCCCGGACAGGACCTCTGTCAAACTGTTTTTT
j_gene: TRBJ1-4
d_gene: TRBD1
abundance: few
v_gene: TRBV30

CDR3aa: CASTPTLGQGYEQYF
CDR3nt: TGCGCCAGCACCCCTACACTGGGACAGGGCTACGAGCAGTACTTC
j_gene: TRBJ2-7
d_gene: TRBD1
abundance: .
v_gene: TRBV5-1

CDR3aa: CASPRWQGGQPQHF
CDR3nt: TGCGCCAGCCCGAGGTGGCAGGGTGGACAGCCCCAGCATTTT
j_gene: TRBJ1-5
d_gene: .
abundance: few
v_gene: TRBV5-1

CDR3aa: CASSLQGAKSDTQYF
CDR3nt: TGTGCCAGCAGCCTACAGGGGGCTAAGTCAGATACGCAGTATTTT
j_gene: TRBJ2-3
d_gene: TRBD1
abundance: few
v_gene: TRBV11-2

CDR3aa: CAWVGQVVGGYTF
CDR3nt: TGTGCCTGGGTCGGACAGGTCGTAGGGGGCTACACCTTC
j_gene: TRBJ1-2
d_gene: TRBD1
abundance: few
v_gene: TRBV30

CDR3aa: CASSLWHNEQFF
CDR3nt: TGTGCCAGCAGCTTGTGGCACAATGAGCAGTTCTTC
j_gene: TRBJ2-1
d_gene: .
abundance: .
v_gene: TRBV7-9

CDR3aa: CASRQTAAKGLGYNEQFF
CDR3nt: TGTGCCAGCAGGCAGACCGCTGCTAAGGGACTAGGTTACAATGAGCAGTTCTTC
j_gene: TRBJ2-1
d_gene: TRBD2
abundance: few
v_gene: TRBV7-9

CDR3aa: CSVEDQGTDTQYF
CDR3nt: TGCAGCGTTGAAGATCAGGGCACAGATACGCAGTATTTT
j_gene: TRBJ2-3
d_gene: .
abundance: many
v_gene: TRBV29-1

CDR3aa: CASSLVGTGVGYTF
CDR3nt: TGTGCCAGCAGCTTAGTCGGGACAGGGGTCGGCTACACCTTC
j_gene: TRBJ1-2
d_gene: TRBD1
abundance: few
v_gene: TRBV11-2

CDR3aa: CASSLGQAYTEAFF
CDR3nt: TGTGCCAGCTCACTCGGACAGGCCTATACTGAAGCTTTCTTT
j_gene: TRBJ1-1
d_gene: TRBD1
abundance: .
v_gene: TRBV18

CDR3aa: CASGDREGTDTQYF
CDR3nt: TGCGCCAGCGGCGACAGGGAAGGTACAGATACGCAGTATTTT
j_gene: TRBJ2-3
d_gene: TRBD1
abundance: .
v_gene: TRBV5-1

CDR3aa: CSGRLAGGYEQFF
CDR3nt: TGCAGCGGCAGACTAGCGGGGGGGTATGAGCAGTTCTTC
j_gene: TRBJ2-1
d_gene: TRBD2
abundance: .
v_gene: TRBV29-1

CDR3aa: CSVDDRASYEQYF
CDR3nt: TGCAGCGTCGACGACAGAGCCTCCTACGAGCAGTACTTC
j_gene: TRBJ2-7
d_gene: .
abundance: few
v_gene: TRBV29-1

CDR3aa: CASDGQGAVYGYTF
CDR3nt: TGTGCCAGTGACGGACAGGGGGCAGTCTATGGCTACACCTTC
j_gene: TRBJ1-2
d_gene: TRBD1
abundance: .
v_gene: TRBV19

CDR3aa: CASSHRQGSEQYF
CDR3nt: TGCGCCAGCAGCCACCGACAGGGATCCGAGCAGTACTTC
j_gene: TRBJ2-7
d_gene: TRBD1
abundance: many
v_gene: TRBV4-3

CDR3aa: CASKNSGRADEQYF
CDR3nt: TGTGCCAGCAAAAATAGCGGGAGGGCCGACGAGCAGTACTTC
j_gene: TRBJ2-7
d_gene: TRBD2
abundance: .
v_gene: TRBV28

CDR3aa: CASSSDRGGYGYTF
CDR3nt: TGTGCCAGCAGTTCGGACAGGGGAGGATATGGCTACACCTTC
j_gene: TRBJ1-2
d_gene: TRBD1
abundance: .
v_gene: TRBV7-2

CDR3aa: CASSLVSGSRWDEQFF
CDR3nt: TGTGCCAGCAGCTTGGTTAGCGGGAGTAGGTGGGATGAGCAGTTCTTC
j_gene: TRBJ2-1
d_gene: TRBD2
abundance: few
v_gene: TRBV5-4

CDR3aa: CASSLGLGGFTDTQYF
CDR3nt: TGTGCCAGCAGCTTAGGGTTAGGCGGATTCACAGATACGCAGTATTTT
j_gene: TRBJ2-3
d_gene: .
abundance: .
v_gene: TRBV11-3

CDR3aa: CASSDYRASYEQYF
CDR3nt: TGTGCCAGCAGCGATTACAGGGCCTCCTACGAGCAGTACTTC
j_gene: TRBJ2-7
d_gene: .
abundance: .
v_gene: TRBV5-4

CDR3aa: CASRGPRTGLFEAFF
CDR3nt: TGTGCCAGCAGGGGTCCGAGGACAGGGCTTTTTGAAGCTTTCTTT
j_gene: TRBJ1-1
d_gene: TRBD1
abundance: .
v_gene: TRBV28

CDR3aa: CASSFGLYQPQHF
CDR3nt: TGTGCCAGCAGCTTTGGCTTATATCAGCCCCAGCATTTT
j_gene: TRBJ1-5
d_gene: .
abundance: few
v_gene: TRBV5-4

CDR3aa: CASSVAGGGLSETQYF
CDR3nt: TGTGCCAGCAGCGTAGCGGGCGGGGGGCTTTCGGAGACCCAGTACTTC
j_gene: TRBJ2-5
d_gene: TRBD2
abundance: .
v_gene: TRBV9

CDR3aa: CASSSPLAESTDTQYF
CDR3nt: TGTGCCAGCAGCTCGCCACTAGCGGAGAGCACAGATACGCAGTATTTT
j_gene: TRBJ2-3
d_gene: TRBD2
abundance: .
v_gene: TRBV7-6

CDR3aa: CASASTGLAGGNEQFF
CDR3nt: TGTGCCAGCGCATCAACGGGACTAGCGGGCGGGAATGAGCAGTTCTTC
j_gene: TRBJ2-1
d_gene: TRBD2
abundance: .
v_gene: TRBV18

CDR3aa: CASSPVGGGQPQHF
CDR3nt: TGTGCCAGCTCACCAGTAGGGGGCGGTCAGCCCCAGCATTTT
j_gene: TRBJ1-5
d_gene: TRBD1
abundance: .
v_gene: TRBV18

CDR3aa: CSGRTTNTGELFF
CDR3nt: TGCAGCGGGCGGACTACAAACACCGGGGAGCTGTTTTTT
j_gene: TRBJ2-2
d_gene: .
abundance: .
v_gene: TRBV29-1